Sequencing of this T cell receptor (beta chain) was carried out in a study of cytomegalovirus exposure and HLA in healthy donors. PCR was performed using 60 Vbeta and 13 Jbeta primers. The table came from immunoSEQ multiplex PCR; TCRdb's copy has only in-frame clones and leaves some out. The sample lists roughly 200,000 clones, about 89% occurring once. Trimming removed 2 bases at V and 1 base at J, with 10 bases between. The CDR3 contains 15 residues. Germline V gene data show CDR1 as WSHSY and CDR2 as SAAADI. The receptor was derived from a woman under 30 in good health and CMV-seronegative. Sequenced: PBMCs. The chain uses TRBV10-2 and TRBJ2-3, with a possible D match to TRBD2 (5 bases). CDR3 bases: TGCGCCAGCAGTGAGGGGTGGGGAGGCACAGATACGCAGTATTTT. It codes for CASSEGWGGTDTQYF.